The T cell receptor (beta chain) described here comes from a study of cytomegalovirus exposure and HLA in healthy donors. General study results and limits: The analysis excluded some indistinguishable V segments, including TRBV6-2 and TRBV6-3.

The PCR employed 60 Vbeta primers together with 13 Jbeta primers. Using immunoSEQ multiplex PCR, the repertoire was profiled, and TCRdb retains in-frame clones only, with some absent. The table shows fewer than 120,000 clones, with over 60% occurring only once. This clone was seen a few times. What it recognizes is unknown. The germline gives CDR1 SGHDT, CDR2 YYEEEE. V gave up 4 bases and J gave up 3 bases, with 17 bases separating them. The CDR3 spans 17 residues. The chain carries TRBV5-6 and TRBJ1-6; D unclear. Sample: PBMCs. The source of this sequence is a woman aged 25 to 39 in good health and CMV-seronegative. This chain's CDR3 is CASSTEGRARYNSPLHF. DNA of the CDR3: TGTGCCAGCAGCACAGAGGGCCGGGCTCGCTATAATTCACCCCTCCACTTT. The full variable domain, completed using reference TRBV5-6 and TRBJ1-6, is DAGVTQSPTHLIKTRGQQVTLRCSPKSGHDTVSWYQQALGQGPQFIFQYYEEEERQRGNFPDRFSGHQFPNYSSELNVNALLLGDSALYLCASSTEGRARYNSPLHFGNGTRLTVT.